Ten or more counts support the clone carrying this T cell receptor (beta chain). What it binds is not known. The record originates from a study of T-cell reconstitution after alpha-beta-depleted transplantation in children. Study results and caveats: The origin of high day-60 TCRbeta diversity in some patients lay in surviving recipient T cells and thymic progenitors. One year after transplant, T-cell counts and diversity came mostly from newly produced T cells. Two months or so post-transplant, alpha-beta T cells reportedly derived from several hundred expanded graft clones.

Germline V gives CDR1 SGHVS, CDR2 FQNEAQ. CDR3 size: 15 residues. V lost 10 bases and J 7 bases, leaving 22 bases between the germline ends. Unique molecular identifiers were incorporated into the prepared TCRbeta library. TCRdb reprocessed the PCR reads via MiXCR and lists one record per CDR3 protein. The sample lists 550,000 to 800,000 distinct CDR3 sequences, under 15% seen once, with 0.79% in the top ten. This chain links TRBV7-8 with TRBJ2-2; D remains unclear. Sequencing used PBMCs, obtained before TCRalphabeta/CD19-depleted stem cell transplant. This TCR was sampled from a girl aged 2-9 years with congenital amegakaryocytic thrombocytopenia, due to receive a stem cell transplant. CDR3 bases: TGTGCCACCTACGCGGAGTTTCGAGGTGGCGGGGAGCTGTTTTTT. Its protein is CATYAEFRGGGELFF.